The entry that follows covers one T cell receptor beta chain sequence. This entry belongs to a study of shared clonotypes between healthy human individuals. Sequenced by immunoSEQ multiplex PCR; TCRdb stores in-frame clones only, minus some. This table holds millions of clones, around nine tenths found once. The CDR3 runs 15 residues. CDR1 and CDR2 (germline): SGHKS, YYEKEE (reference sequence). V was cut by 0 bases and J by 8 bases, with 18 bases left in between. The specimen was naive CD4+ T cells sorted from blood. Subset noted: CD45RA+ positively selected. The receptor's source is a man between 18 and 35 years old in good health. V gene TRBV5-5 combines with J gene TRBJ2-7, with D possibly being TRBD1 (6 bases). CDR3 bases: TGTGCCAGCAGCTTGGCGGACAGCTCCTCTTTTAAGCAGTACTTC. This sequence encodes CASSLADSSSFKQYF.